These T cell receptor beta chains were read from a single sample in a study of blood T cell repertoires in COVID-19. Produced via immunoSEQ multiplex PCR; TCRdb's table is partial and in-frame only. The sample holds some 130,000 clones, more than 75% seen once. What was sequenced was peripheral blood. These receptors were collected from a man aged 60 to 75 with COVID-19, enrolled during active disease. The CDR3 runs from the conserved cysteine through the conserved F or W. Fields, in order: J gene, V gene, CDR3 length, D gene, clone size, CDR3 protein, CDR3 DNA. A D gene is named only where the DNA matches it firmly. Clone size is given for some rows only: seen once, a few or many times, or a class if the clone is expanded.

>TRBJ1-2|TRBV5-1|13|-|-
CASSYRQPDGYTF
TGCGCCAGCAGCTACCGACAGCCTGATGGCTACACCTTC
>TRBJ2-3|TRBV15|17|-|-
CATSRDRGGGPTDTQYF
TGTGCCACCAGCAGAGATAGAGGAGGCGGCCCCACAGATACGCAGTATTTT
>TRBJ2-1|TRBV9|14|TRBD2|-
CASSVGVAGSGQFF
TGTGCCAGCAGCGTAGGGGTAGCGGGAAGTGGGCAGTTCTTC
>TRBJ1-6|TRBV4-3|15|-|-
CASSQDGQGGSPLHF
TGCGCCAGCAGCCAAGATGGGCAGGGAGGATCACCCCTCCACTTT
>TRBJ2-1|TRBV14|14|TRBD2|-
CASSQAGGGNEQFF
TGTGCCAGCAGCCAAGCGGGAGGGGGCAATGAGCAGTTCTTC
>TRBJ1-1|TRBV19|14|TRBD1|-
CASSRDRANTEAFF
TGTGCCAGTAGTAGGGACAGGGCAAACACTGAAGCTTTCTTT
>TRBJ1-6|TRBV4-2|15|TRBD1|-
CASSQLDRVDSPLHF
TGTGCCAGCAGCCAACTGGACAGGGTGGACTCACCCCTCCACTTT
>TRBJ2-7|TRBV27|16|-|-
CASSLDLGTHHYEQYF
TGTGCCAGCAGTTTAGACCTCGGGACACATCACTACGAGCAGTACTTC
>TRBJ1-6|TRBV7-9|16|TRBD1|-
CASSTKGQGWNSPLHF
TGTGCCAGCAGCACCAAGGGACAGGGATGGAATTCACCCCTCCACTTT
>TRBJ2-7|TRBV11-2|13|-|-
CASSWNRAYEQYF
TGTGCCAGCAGCTGGAACAGGGCCTACGAGCAGTACTTC
>TRBJ2-1|TRBV27|12|TRBD2|-
CASSSGRDEQFF
TGTGCCAGCAGCAGCGGGAGGGATGAGCAGTTCTTC
>TRBJ1-2|TRBV6-5|15|TRBD1|-
CASSKRQGSGYGYTF
TGTGCCAGCAGCAAACGACAGGGGAGCGGCTATGGCTACACCTTC
>TRBJ2-7|TRBV2|14|TRBD2|-
CASSALAGLYEQYF
TGTGCCAGCAGCGCACTAGCGGGGCTCTACGAGCAGTACTTC
>TRBJ2-5|TRBV7-9|13|TRBD2|-
CASEGSGMETQYF
TGTGCATCCGAGGGTAGCGGGATGGAGACCCAGTACTTC
>TRBJ2-7|TRBV19|15|TRBD1|-
CASSIRGQGAYEQYF
TGTGCCAGTAGTATTAGAGGACAGGGGGCCTACGAGCAGTACTTC
>TRBJ1-1|TRBV11-2|14|TRBD1|-
CASSFSTGGTEAFF
TGTGCCAGCAGCTTCTCCACAGGGGGTACTGAAGCTTTCTTT
>TRBJ2-3|TRBV9|12|-|-
CASRGASDTQYF
TGTGCCAGCAGGGGAGCCTCGGATACGCAGTATTTT
>TRBJ1-2|TRBV4-1|15|-|-
CASSHPGKGIYGYTF
TGCGCCAGCAGCCATCCAGGGAAGGGGATCTATGGCTACACCTTC
>TRBJ2-1|TRBV11-1|13|-|-
CATYSGIQNEQFF
TGTGCCACATATTCCGGGATTCAAAATGAGCAGTTCTTC
>TRBJ1-2|TRBV18|14|-|-
CASSPEGWGDGYTF
TGTGCCAGCTCACCTGAAGGATGGGGGGATGGCTACACCTTC
>TRBJ2-3|TRBV28|16|TRBD2|-
CASSSTSGRAGDTQYF
TGTGCCAGCAGCTCAACTAGCGGGAGGGCCGGAGATACGCAGTATTTT
>TRBJ2-6|TRBV19|15|-|-
CASTTGGAGANVLTF
TGTGCCAGTACCACAGGTGGGGCTGGGGCCAACGTCCTGACTTTC
>TRBJ2-7|TRBV12-3/TRBV12-4|12|-|few
CASSGTSYEQYF
TGTGCCAGCAGTGGGACTTCCTACGAGCAGTACTTC
>TRBJ2-5|TRBV5-1|16|-|-
CASSLEAGAGQETQYF
TGCGCCAGCAGCTTGGAAGCCGGAGCCGGACAAGAGACCCAGTACTTC
>TRBJ1-2|TRBV10-3|15|TRBD1|-
CAISRDRESLGGYTF
TGTGCCATCAGCCGGGACAGGGAAAGTTTGGGTGGCTACACCTTC
>TRBJ2-1|TRBV6-5|12|-|-
CASSYSREMQFF
TGTGCCAGCAGTTACTCTAGAGAGATGCAGTTCTTC
>TRBJ2-6|TRBV2|17|TRBD1|once
CASTRTGVLSGANVLTF
TGTGCCAGCACTAGGACAGGGGTACTCTCTGGGGCCAACGTCCTGACTTTC
>TRBJ2-7|TRBV10-3|15|TRBD1|-
CAISDPGTGTDEQYF
TGTGCCATCAGTGACCCCGGGACAGGGACCGACGAGCAGTACTTC
>TRBJ1-4|TRBV2|17|TRBD1|-
CASSGLARGVTNEKLFF
TGTGCCAGCAGTGGGCTTGCCAGGGGGGTAACTAATGAAAAACTGTTTTTT
>TRBJ1-2|TRBV7-2|15|TRBD1|-
CASSTAGTGLYGYTF
TGTGCCAGCAGCACCGCCGGGACAGGCCTCTATGGCTACACCTTC
>TRBJ2-7|TRBV6-5|12|-|-
CASSGGGYEQYF
TGTGCCAGCAGCGGGGGTGGCTACGAGCAGTACTTC
>TRBJ2-7|TRBV18|14|TRBD1|once
CASGTGTGDYEQYF
TGTGCCAGCGGGACCGGGACAGGGGACTACGAGCAGTACTTC
>TRBJ2-6|TRBV11-2|15|-|once
CASSTGGTGANVLTF
TGTGCCAGCAGTACCGGAGGCACTGGGGCCAACGTCCTGACTTTC
>TRBJ1-1|TRBV5-4|13|-|-
CASSFREGTEAFF
TGTGCCAGCAGCTTTCGGGAGGGCACTGAAGCTTTCTTT
>TRBJ1-3|TRBV20-1|15|-|-
CSASGGLQVGNTIYF
TGCAGTGCTAGTGGAGGACTCCAAGTTGGAAACACCATATATTTT
>TRBJ2-7|TRBV2|14|TRBD2|-
CASSTGTSVFEQYF
TGTGCCAGCAGCACCGGGACTAGCGTCTTCGAGCAGTACTTC
>TRBJ1-4|TRBV30|13|TRBD1|-
CAWSDRVGEKLFF
TGTGCCTGGAGCGACAGGGTTGGGGAAAAACTGTTTTTT
>TRBJ2-3|TRBV7-9|16|-|-
CASSLGSGSSTDTQYF
TGTGCCAGCAGCTTAGGGTCGGGGTCTAGCACAGATACGCAGTATTTT
>TRBJ2-3|TRBV4-1|17|-|-
CASSQDRSGLFTDTQYF
TGCGCCAGCAGCCAAGATCGAAGCGGGCTCTTCACAGATACGCAGTATTTT
>TRBJ1-4|TRBV5-5|14|TRBD1|-
CASSLRDRDEKLFF
TGTGCCAGCAGCCTCCGGGACAGGGATGAAAAACTGTTTTTT
>TRBJ2-7|TRBV24-1|16|-|-
CATSDSRARGVYEQYF
TGTGCCACCAGTGATTCCCGAGCCAGGGGAGTCTACGAGCAGTACTTC
>TRBJ2-7|TRBV3-1/TRBV3-2|16|TRBD2|-
CASSQLAGSSPYEQYF
TGTGCCAGCAGCCAACTAGCGGGATCCTCCCCCTACGAGCAGTACTTC
>TRBJ2-2|TRBV10-2|16|-|-
CASSESRDTNTGELFF
TGCGCCAGCAGTGAGAGCCGGGACACGAACACCGGGGAGCTGTTTTTT
>TRBJ2-2|TRBV10-3|16|-|-
CAISELQVLNTGELFF
TGTGCCATCAGTGAGTTGCAGGTCCTTAACACCGGGGAGCTGTTTTTT
>TRBJ2-1|TRBV5-1|15|TRBD1|-
CASSLSDRVNNEQFF
TGCGCCAGCAGCTTGTCGGACAGGGTAAACAATGAGCAGTTCTTC